This is a list of T cell receptor beta chains from one sample in a study of radiation and T cells in renal cell carcinoma. Clones were sequenced by immunoSEQ multiplex PCR, and TCRdb holds only the in-frame ones, with some missing. The repertoire holds just over 150,000 clones, with about 91% as singletons. This specimen consisted of blood, obtained from a patient whose treatment included radiotherapy and nephrectomy. The receptors originated from a woman between 45 and 65 years old with renal cell carcinoma. Each CDR3 is given with its conserved first and last residue. The order of the fields is V gene, CDR3 length, J gene, CDR3 protein.

>TRBV5-1|15|TRBJ1-1
CASNELGSSNTEAFF
>TRBV19|15|TRBJ1-2
CASSMSPAGKNGYTF
>TRBV2|13|TRBJ2-7
CASRLDSSYEQYF
>TRBV25-1|15|TRBJ1-4
CASSENRDYGEKLFF
>TRBV6-4|12|TRBJ1-1
CASSDPPGEAFF
>TRBV7-8|14|TRBJ1-1
CASSFTGARGEAFF
>TRBV30|13|TRBJ1-6
CAWRSGMDSPLHF
>TRBV6-5|14|TRBJ1-5
CASRGTGSNQPQHF
>TRBV4-1|18|TRBJ2-3
CASSQEPTSGVSTDTQYF
>TRBV11-1|15|TRBJ2-5
CASSLEGSSQETQYF
>TRBV28|18|TRBJ2-3
CASSPSGRGGGLVDTQYF
>TRBV5-4|15|TRBJ2-5
CASSFEGIPQETQYF
>TRBV5-1|13|TRBJ2-5
CASSFSADETQYF